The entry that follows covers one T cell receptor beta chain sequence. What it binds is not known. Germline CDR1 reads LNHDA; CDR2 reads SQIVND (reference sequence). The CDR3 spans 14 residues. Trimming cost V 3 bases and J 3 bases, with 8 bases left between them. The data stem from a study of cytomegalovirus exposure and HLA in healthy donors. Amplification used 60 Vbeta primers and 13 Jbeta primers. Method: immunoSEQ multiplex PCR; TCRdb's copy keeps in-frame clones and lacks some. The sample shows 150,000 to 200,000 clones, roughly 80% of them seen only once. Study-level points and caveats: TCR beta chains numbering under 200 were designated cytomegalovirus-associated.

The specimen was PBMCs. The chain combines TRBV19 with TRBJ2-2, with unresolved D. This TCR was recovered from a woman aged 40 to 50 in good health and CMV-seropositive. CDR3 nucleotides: TGTGCCAGTAGTATGTCCTTGTACACCGGGGAGCTGTTTTTT. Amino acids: CASSMSLYTGELFF.